These 21 T cell receptor beta chains came from one sample sequenced in a study of T cells in Graves' hyperthyroidism and ophthalmopathy. RNA transcripts provided the source from which TCR beta CDR3 regions were amplified. In the first-round RT-PCR of the TCR CDR3, the HTBI primer set was used. TCRdb re-analysed the multiplex PCR reads in MiXCR, keeping a single row per CDR3 protein. The data show fewer than 800,000 distinct CDR3 sequences, approximately 16% seen once. Sequenced input: blood. All receptors derive from a man aged 18 to 29 with Graves' hyperthyroidism.

V is TRBV12-3 or TRBV12-4 and J is TRBJ2-3, with TRBD1 matching 11 bases. Trimming cost V 3 bases and J 9 bases; bases outside gene matches: 5. This CDR3 is 14 amino acids long. CDR3 amino acids: CASSFQGQGGTQYF. Written as DNA, the CDR3 is TGTGCCAGCAGTTTCCAGGGACAGGGGGGCACGCAGTATTTT.

The table lists this clonotype with a few counts. The rearrangement links TRBV24-1 to TRBJ1-2, with a tentative D call TRBD1 (6 bases). Germline lookup yields CDR1 KGHDR and CDR2 SFDVKD. The CDR3 loop spans 15 amino acids. Trimming took off 5 bases at V and 8 bases at J, with 20 bases between the two ends. The chain's CDR3 is CATSVGIGSGGGYTF. The CDR3, as DNA: TGTGCCACCAGTGTAGGTATAGGGTCCGGGGGCGGCTACACCTTC.

The chain joins TRBV4-3 to TRBJ2-6; 7 nucleotides line up with TRBD2. V dropped 0 bases and J dropped 1; count of bases not matched to a gene: 6. Per germline, CDR1 LGHNA and CDR2 YSLEER. CDR3 size: 18 residues. The CDR3 DNA sequence: TGCGCCAGCAGCCAAGACGCGGGGGTGGAATCTGGGGCCAACGTCCTGACTTTC. It is translated as CASSQDAGVESGANVLTF.

CDR3 residues: CASSFSASNYGYTF. CDR3 bases: TGTGCCAGCAGTTTTAGTGCCAGTAACTATGGCTACACCTTC. The chain carries TRBV12-3 or TRBV12-4 and TRBJ1-2, with D unresolved. The CDR3 has 14 residues. V shed 3 bases and J shed 1 base, with 9 bases lying between them.

This clonotype has at least ten counts. The chain recombines TRBV5-4 with TRBJ1-1, with D unclear. Germline V lookup: CDR1 SGHNT, CDR2 YYREEE (reference sequence). The V and J ends lost 0 bases and 3 bases respectively, with 9 bases between them. The CDR3 loop spans 14 amino acids. The CDR3 reads CASSLEDTYTEAFF. Written as DNA, the CDR3 is TGTGCCAGCAGCTTGGAAGACACCTACACTGAAGCTTTCTTT. Full variable domain (missing parts from reference TRBV5-4 and TRBJ1-1): ETGVTQSPTHLIKTRGQQVTLRCSSQSGHNTVSWYQQALGQGPQFIFQYYREEENGRGNFPPRFSGLQFPNYSSELNVNALELDDSALYLCASSLEDTYTEAFFGQGTRLTVV.

The V gene is TRBV7-6, the J gene TRBJ1-5, with 9 bases aligning to TRBD1. The CDR3 runs to 18 residues. The V segment lost 4 bases and the J segment 0 bases; nucleotides outside the gene matches: 10. Germline V gene lookup returns CDR1 SGHVS and CDR2 FNYEAQ. The CDR3 protein is CASSSDRGRGYSNQPQHF. CDR3 DNA sequence: TGTGCCAGCAGCTCGGACAGGGGACGGGGTTATAGCAATCAGCCCCAGCATTTT. The full variable domain, completed using reference TRBV7-6 and TRBJ1-5, is GAGVSQSPRYKVTKRGQDVALRCDPISGHVSLYWYRQALGQGPEFLTYFNYEAQQDKSGLPNDRFSAERPEGSISTLTIQRTEQRDSAMYRCASSSDRGRGYSNQPQHFGDGTRLSIL.

This chain uses TRBV20-1 with TRBJ2-7; no clear D gene. The germline CDR1 and CDR2 sequences are DFQATT and SNEGSKA (reference sequence). This CDR3 region has 15 residues. Trimming removed 6 bases from V and 3 bases from J, with 21 bases in between. The CDR3 DNA is TGCAGTGCCTCATTTTTGTGCGAGTCGGTCTACGAGCAGTACTTC. This sequence encodes CSASFLCESVYEQYF.

Comments on this clonotype: A junction boundary mismatches the germline segment, possibly from a read error. The CDR3 reads CACSRTGGYEQYF. CDR3 DNA: TGTGCCTGCTCACGGACAGGGGGGTACGAGCAGTACTTC. The chain has TRBV18 and TRBJ2-7; 10 nucleotides align to TRBD1. The CDR3 length is 13 residues. The germline V gene encodes CDR1 KGHSH and CDR2 LQKENI.

This clonotype was counted a few times. The rearrangement links TRBV28 to TRBJ2-7, with D perhaps TRBD2 (6 bases). This CDR3 spans 16 amino acids. Germline V lookup: CDR1 MDHEN, CDR2 SYDVKM. V shed 6 bases and J shed 2 bases, with 20 bases lying between them. CDR3 loop: CASSDGAGRTPYEQYF. The DNA of the CDR3 is TGTGCCAGCAGCGATGGTGCGGGGAGGACACCCTACGAGCAGTACTTC.

The chain carries TRBV7-9 and TRBJ1-2; TRBD1 matches 10 bases. The CDR3 is made up of 16 amino acids. J was trimmed by 4 bases and V by 7 bases; bases with no gene match: 12. Germline V gene data show CDR1 as SEHNR and CDR2 as FQNEAQ (reference sequence). The CDR3 DNA sequence: TGTGCCAGCACCTCAACGGGACAGGGGATCGGCTATGGCTACACCTTC. The encoded protein is CASTSTGQGIGYGYTF.

A few counts support this clonotype. The CDR3 DNA sequence: TGTGCCAGCAGTTTTGGGGGAAGGGAAAAACTGTTTTTT. This encodes CASSFGGREKLFF. The rearrangement joins TRBV28 to TRBJ1-4; weak D call: TRBD1 (5 bases). Trimming removed 3 bases from V and 8 bases from J, with 10 bases in between. This CDR3 has 13 residues. Germline V CDR1 and CDR2: MDHEN, SYDVKM.

This chain uses TRBV7-9 with TRBJ1-2, with 8 bases aligning to TRBD1. The germline gives CDR1 SEHNR, CDR2 FQNEAQ (reference sequence). The CDR3 is made up of 14 amino acids. The trim removed 5 bases at V and 3 bases at J, leaving 5 bases unmatched. In DNA, the CDR3 is TGTGCCAGCAGCCCGGACAGGGTTCACTATGGCTACACCTTC. Translating gives CASSPDRVHYGYTF.

This rearrangement joins TRBV7-2 to TRBJ2-7, with TRBD2 identical over 13 bases. Trimming took 5 bases from V and 2 from J; bases not matched to a gene: 12. The germline CDR1 and CDR2 sequences are SGHTA and FQGNSA. CDR3 length equals 18 residues. Here the CDR3 DNA reads TGTGCCAGCAGCCCCGGGACAGGGGGACTAGCGGGGACCTACGAGCAGTACTTC. The encoded protein is CASSPGTGGLAGTYEQYF.

The V and J genes are TRBV15 and TRBJ2-1; no reliable D call. Trimming pared 4 bases from V and 4 bases from J, leaving 5 bases between. Germline V gene lookup returns CDR1 LNHNV and CDR2 YYDKDF (reference sequence). This CDR3 is 12 amino acids long. The CDR3: CATSNSYNEQFF. CDR3 in DNA: TGTGCCACCAGCAACTCTTACAATGAGCAGTTCTTC.

This clonotype was detected many times. V and J are TRBV27 and TRBJ2-7; 8 nucleotides agree with TRBD1. From germline, CDR1 is MNHEY and CDR2 SMNVEV (reference sequence). Trimming took 5 bases from V and 3 from J; bases not matched to a gene: 6. The CDR3 sequence is 14 residues long. DNA for the CDR3: TGTGCCAGCAGTAAAGAACAGGGGGGCTACGAGCAGTACTTC. This codes for CASSKEQGGYEQYF.

DNA of the CDR3: TGTGCCAGTAGTATAGCGGGCCCGACCTACGAGCAGTACTTC. It is translated as CASSIAGPTYEQYF. This sequence joins TRBV19 and TRBJ2-7, with D unclear. The CDR3 spans 14 residues. Germline lookup yields CDR1 LNHDA and CDR2 SQIVND (reference sequence). V was pared by 1 base and J by 2 bases, with 9 bases between.

This clonotype was found once. The chain combines TRBV20-1 with TRBJ1-3; D is possibly TRBD1 (5 bases). V was cut by 0 bases and J by 4 bases, with 19 bases left in between. This CDR3 contains 17 residues. The germline gives CDR1 DFQATT, CDR2 SNEGSKA (reference sequence). CDR3 region: CSARDRRTRGGGNTIYF. CDR3 bases: TGCAGTGCTAGAGATCGCCGGACAAGAGGAGGGGGAAACACCATATATTTT.

This clonotype was observed at least ten times. The chain carries TRBV2 and TRBJ1-5; TRBD1 is a possible D gene (6 bases). Between the trimmed V and J ends, which lost 4 bases and 5 bases, there was a span of 15 bases. Germline V lookup: CDR1 SNHLY, CDR2 FYNNEI. There are 15 residues in the CDR3. This chain's CDR3 is CASSATTTGYQPQHF. The CDR3 coding sequence is TGTGCCAGCAGTGCAACCACGACAGGCTATCAGCCCCAGCATTTT.

This rearrangement joins TRBV19 to TRBJ1-6, with 11 nucleotides matching TRBD1. This CDR3 spans 17 amino acids. Germline V gene data show CDR1 as LNHDA and CDR2 as SQIVND (reference sequence). The V segment lost 5 bases and the J segment 9 bases; nucleotides outside the gene matches: 12. The CDR3 region is CASSLRDRGEGISPLHF. CDR3 bases: TGTGCCAGTAGTCTGCGGGACAGGGGGGAGGGGATTTCACCCCTCCACTTT.

This clonotype appeared a few times. One junction end disagrees with the germline gene, perhaps due to a read error. The gene calls are TRBV7-9 and TRBJ2-2, with 8 bases that match TRBD2. Germline lookup yields CDR1 SEHNR and CDR2 FQNEAQ (reference sequence). The CDR3 is made up of 16 amino acids. The CDR3 bases are TGTGCCAGCAGCCCCCCGGGGGGGGCGAAAACCGGGGAGCTGTTTTTT. This translates into CASSPPGGAKTGELFF.

This chain uses TRBV27 with TRBJ2-1; 9 bases fit TRBD2. The CDR3 sequence is 17 residues long. V shed 2 bases and J 4 bases; nucleotides not matched to a gene: 9. The germline CDR1 and CDR2 sequences are MNHEY and SMNVEV (reference sequence). The CDR3 sequence is CASSLELAGAGYNEQFF. In nucleotides, the CDR3 is TGTGCCAGCAGTTTAGAGTTAGCGGGAGCAGGGTACAATGAGCAGTTCTTC.